The next 5 T cell receptor beta chains were all read from a single sample in a study of blood T cell repertoires in COVID-19. Here immunoSEQ multiplex PCR was the method, and the copy in TCRdb shows in-frame clones only, minus some. Among 140,000 to 150,000 clones listed, around 81% were seen once. The specimen sequenced was peripheral blood. All receptors come from a human donor with acute or convalescent COVID-19. The donor label of this sample is uncertain.

The chain uses TRBV5-1 and TRBJ1-2; 9 nucleotides agree with TRBD1. V dropped 4 bases and J dropped 2; count of bases not matched to a gene: 3. Germline values: CDR1 SGHRS, CDR2 YFSETQ. The CDR3 sequence is 14 residues long. CDR3 sequence (DNA): TGCGCCAGCAGCCGGGACAGGGAAAACTATGGCTACACCTTC. Its translation is CASSRDRENYGYTF.

The chain combines TRBV6-6 with TRBJ2-1; D gene unclear. The CDR3 spans 14 residues. V shed 0 bases and J shed 12 bases, with 15 bases lying between them. Germline values: CDR1 MNHNY, CDR2 SVGAGI (reference sequence). CDR3 DNA sequence: TGTGCCAGCAGTTACTCGGAACAGCCAACCCCGCAGTTCTTC. Translation: CASSYSEQPTPQFF.

This clone was recorded a few times. J is TRBJ1-6 and V is TRBV5-4; 9 bases agree with TRBD1. Germline V lookup: CDR1 SGHNT, CDR2 YYREEE (reference sequence). The length of the CDR3 is 14 residues. V lost 3 bases to trimming and J lost 8 bases; unmatched junction nucleotides: 3. For the CDR3, the DNA is TGTGCCAGCAGCTCGGGACAGGGCGATTCACCCCTCCACTTT. Its protein is CASSSGQGDSPLHF.

The genes are TRBV27 and TRBJ1-2; D unresolved. Looked up from germline, CDR1 is MNHEY and CDR2 is SMNVEV (reference sequence). The germline V and J ends were trimmed by 2 bases and 3 bases, with 13 bases remaining between them. The CDR3 consists of 15 residues. This CDR3 reads CASSLIQGGDYGYTF. The CDR3 bases are TGTGCCAGCAGTTTAATCCAAGGAGGAGACTATGGCTACACCTTC.

As DNA, the CDR3 is TGTGCCAGCAGCCCCGGGAGTCCGCGAGGCGAGCAGTACGTC. This gives the protein CASSPGSPRGEQYV. The chain joins TRBV5-8 to TRBJ2-7; the D gene is possibly TRBD2 (6 bases). CDR1 and CDR2 (germline): SGHTS, YDEGEE. The CDR3 runs 14 residues. V gave up 4 bases and J gave up 6 bases, with 17 bases separating them.